The text below deals with one TCR beta chain. No antigen is known for it. These data are taken from a study of shared clonotypes between healthy human individuals. The study, taken as a whole, reports: Approximately 5% of naive CD4 clonotypes were shared across four donors.

Generated by immunoSEQ multiplex PCR, the TCRdb table keeps only in-frame clones and is missing some. Among roughly 550,000 clones listed, about 95% were seen once. Selected positively for CCR7 and CD45RO-negative, naive CD8 cells excluded terminally differentiated effector memory CD45RA+ cells. Trimming left V 4 bases short and J 4 bases short, with 16 bases between. The CDR3 consists of 15 residues. Germline loops: CDR1 MDHEN, CDR2 SYDVKM. V is TRBV28 and J is TRBJ1-1; D is ambiguous. The sample consisted of naive CD8+ T cells sorted from blood. The TCR was taken from a woman in her twenties or thirties in good health. As DNA, the CDR3 is TGTGCCAGCAGTTCTACCCAGGTCGGCCTCACTGAAGCTTTCTTT. Translation: CASSSTQVGLTEAFF.